This T cell receptor (beta chain) was captured by sequencing in a study of human T cells and chemical hapten exposure. Study overall: Throughout the approximately 24-week study, diphenylcyclopropenone was applied weekly to the patients' scalps. Points from the study as a whole: Controls had significantly fewer large CDR3 similarity clusters than were formed by expanded TCRs.

Using its own MiXCR run on the RACE reads, TCRdb lists one record per CDR3 protein. The sample contains 250,000 or so distinct CDR3 sequences, almost 8% of which appear only once. CDR1 and CDR2 (germline): MGHRA, YSYEKL. The V end was cut by 2 bases, the J end by 5 bases, with 6 bases between. This CDR3 has 12 residues. On this clonotype: The antigen is undetermined.

Time point given: pre-sensitization, week 0. Treatment of the sample: therapeutic diphenylcyclopropenone sensitization with weekly scalp DPC. The sample was whole blood, taken in connection with sensitization to the hapten diphenylcyclopropenone (DPC). The source of this sequence is a man aged 18-30 years with alopecia areata. Some clones in this sample may be carry-over from other donors' samples. The chain couples TRBV4-1 to TRBJ1-2; D is possibly TRBD1 (6 bases). The CDR3 reads CASSQQGYGYTF. The DNA of the CDR3 is TGCGCCAGCAGCCAACAGGGGTATGGCTACACCTTC.